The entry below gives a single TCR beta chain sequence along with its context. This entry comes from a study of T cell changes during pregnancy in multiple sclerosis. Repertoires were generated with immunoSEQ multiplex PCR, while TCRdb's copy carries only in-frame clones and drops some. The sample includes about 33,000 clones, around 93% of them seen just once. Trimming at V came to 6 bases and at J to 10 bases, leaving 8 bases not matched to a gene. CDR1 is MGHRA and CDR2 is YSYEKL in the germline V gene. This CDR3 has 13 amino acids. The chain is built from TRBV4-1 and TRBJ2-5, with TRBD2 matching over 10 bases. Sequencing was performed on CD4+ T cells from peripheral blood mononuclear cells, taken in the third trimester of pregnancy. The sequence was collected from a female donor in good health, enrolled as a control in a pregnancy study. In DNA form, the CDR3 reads TGCGCCAGCAGGGCAGCGGGGGGGTCTATCCAGTACTTC. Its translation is CASRAAGGSIQYF.